This T cell receptor (beta chain) was obtained from a study of blood T cell repertoires in COVID-19. As for the study in general: The United States, Italy and Spain supplied acute and convalescent COVID-19 samples. Sources were T cells, B-cell-depleted T cells, or PBMCs; the material itself was cDNA or gDNA.

Data came from immunoSEQ multiplex PCR; TCRdb stores just in-frame clones and leaves some out. The sample contains 270,000 or so clones, 75% to 95% of which appear only once. Which cohort a participant joined came from the clinical history participants gave. Within the 2 weeks before study entry, each person in the exposed group met a COVID-19 case. The clonotype was recovered from a man between 35 and 55 years old who had been exposed to COVID-19. The specimen sequenced was PBMCs or T cells enriched from blood (not recorded which).

The CDR3 reads CASSFQALGQYF. The CDR3 nucleotides read TGTGCCAGCAGCTTCCAGGCGTTAGGGCAGTATTTT. The chain joins TRBV5-5 to TRBJ2-3; D gene uncertain. The CDR3 extends over 12 amino acids. Germline lookup yields CDR1 SGHKS and CDR2 YYEKEE (reference sequence). Trimming removed 2 bases at V and 11 bases at J, with 12 bases between.